A single sample gave rise to the 7 T cell receptor beta chains below, sequenced in a study of a mutant IDH1 vaccine in newly diagnosed glioma. Stated time point: week 11, during vaccination. In every dose of vaccine, 300 ug of mutant IDH1 20-mer peptide was given alongside topical imiquimod. Profiled with immunoSEQ multiplex PCR; TCRdb holds only in-frame clones, not every one. The table has around 60,000 clones, about 88% seen once. Their antigen targets remain unknown. Sequenced material: PBMCs, taken from a glioma patient whose treatment included an IDH1 peptide vaccine. The receptors were gathered from a woman in her forties or fifties with glioma.

The genes are TRBV6-1 and TRBJ1-6; possibly TRBD1 for D (5 bases). This CDR3 contains 15 residues. V shed 2 bases and J shed 13 bases, with 18 bases lying between them. Germline V lookup: CDR1 MNHNS, CDR2 SASEGT. This CDR3 is CASSETGGGGSPLHF. For the CDR3, the DNA is TGTGCCAGCAGTGAAACGGGGGGTGGAGGTTCCCCCCTCCACTTT.

The chain uses TRBV5-1 and TRBJ1-3; D is unclear. Trimming cost V 3 bases and J 3 bases, with 13 bases left between them. CDR3 length: 15 residues. Germline V gene lookup returns CDR1 SGHRS and CDR2 YFSETQ. The CDR3 nucleotides are TGCGCCAGCAGCTCCACTATATTGGGTGGAAACACCATATATTTT. It is translated as CASSSTILGGNTIYF.

This clone appeared a few times. This chain connects TRBV9 to TRBJ1-2; weak D call: TRBD1 (5 bases). Trimming left V 0 bases short and J 2 bases short, with 11 bases between. Germline lookup yields CDR1 SGDLS and CDR2 YYNGEE. The CDR3 spans 15 residues. The CDR3 spells CASSVGEWGNYGYTF. DNA of the CDR3: TGTGCCAGCAGCGTAGGGGAATGGGGGAACTATGGCTACACCTTC.

This sequence joins TRBV5-4 and TRBJ1-1; 12 bases agree with TRBD1. J was trimmed by 5 bases and V by 5 bases; bases with no gene match: 13. The CDR3 length is 17 residues. Looked up from germline, CDR1 is SGHNT and CDR2 is YYREEE (reference sequence). CDR3 DNA: TGTGCCAGCAGTTCCTCGGGACAGGGGGCGCAGGGGACTGAAGCTTTCTTT. Its protein is CASSSSGQGAQGTEAFF.

This clone was seen only a few times. The chain carries TRBV2 and TRBJ1-2, with a weak D call TRBD1 (5 bases). The CDR3 totals 16 residues. With 4 bases removed from V and 1 base from J, the gap between germline ends came to 16 bases. Germline assignment: CDR1 SNHLY and CDR2 FYNNEI. The CDR3 DNA is TGTGCCAGCAGTGGCGCAATGGGACGCCGTAACTATGGCTACACCTTC. Residues: CASSGAMGRRNYGYTF.

J is TRBJ1-5 and V is TRBV10-3; 10 bases match TRBD1. V shed 0 bases, J shed 6 bases, and the junction held 5 bases outside the gene matches. The CDR3 extends over 16 amino acids. Germline V lookup: CDR1 ENHRY, CDR2 SYGVKD. DNA of the CDR3: TGTGCCATCAGTGAGTCAGCGGACAGGGGGTCTCAGCCCCAGCATTTT. Translated, it gives CAISESADRGSQPQHF.

The rearrangement links TRBV19 to TRBJ2-3; D unclear. From germline, CDR1 is LNHDA and CDR2 SQIVND (reference sequence). CDR3 length: 13 residues. The ends were cut back, 3 bases at V and 0 bases at J, with 4 bases in the middle. The CDR3 loop reads CASSMASTDTQYF. As DNA, the CDR3 is TGTGCCAGTAGTATGGCTAGCACAGATACGCAGTATTTT.